This is a list of T cell receptor beta chains from one sample in a study of control samples from healthy donors and cancer patients. Data came from immunoSEQ multiplex PCR; TCRdb stores just in-frame clones and leaves some out. Among about 140,000 clones listed, more than 85% were seen once. Sequences were obtained from blood. The origin of the receptors is a woman aged 25-40 years in good health. CDR3s include the opening cysteine and the closing phenylalanine or tryptophan. The D gene is left open where the match is weak. Rows give clone size only sometimes, using once, few, many, or a class for an expanded clone.

TRBV3-1/TRBV3-2	TRBJ1-3	once	.	TGTGCCAGCAGCCAAGAACGCAGGAGCTCTGGAAACACCATATATTTT	CASSQERRSSGNTIYF
TRBV4-2	TRBJ2-2	once	TRBD2	TGTGCCAGCAGCCAAGAGGGGGGAGCGGGAGACACCGGGGAGCTGTTTTTT	CASSQEGGAGDTGELFF
TRBV30	TRBJ1-2	.	.	TGTGCCTGGAGCCCTACTAACTATGGCTACACCTTC	CAWSPTNYGYTF
TRBV29-1	TRBJ1-1	.	TRBD1	TGCAGCGTTCTTGACAGGGGCCGGCCCACTGAAGCTTTCTTT	CSVLDRGRPTEAFF
TRBV19	TRBJ2-2	.	TRBD2	TGTGCCAGTAGTATAGGGGGACTAGCGGGAGCATACGGGGAGCTGTTTTTT	CASSIGGLAGAYGELFF
TRBV7-9	TRBJ1-2	.	.	TGTGCCAGCAGCTTCCGGGACCGTAACTATGGCTACACCTTC	CASSFRDRNYGYTF
TRBV27	TRBJ2-5	.	.	TGTGCCAGCAGTTTTTTGGTTGGGGAGACCCAGTACTTC	CASSFLVGETQYF
TRBV28	TRBJ2-7	.	.	TGTGCCAGCAGTCGGCAGACAGGTATCTACGAGCAGTACTTC	CASSRQTGIYEQYF
TRBV28	TRBJ1-5	.	TRBD1	TGTGCCATCACAGGGGTGAATCAGCCCCAGCATTTT	CAITGVNQPQHF
TRBV18	TRBJ2-1	.	TRBD2	TGTGCCAGCTCACCACAAGCGGGACGGGGCTACAATGAGCAGTTCTTC	CASSPQAGRGYNEQFF
TRBV9	TRBJ2-3	once	.	TGTGCCAGCAGCGCTCTGACAGATACGCAGTATTTT	CASSALTDTQYF
TRBV6-5	TRBJ2-1	.	.	TGTGCCAGCAGTTACGGGGGGAATGAGCAGTTCTTC	CASSYGGNEQFF
TRBV29-1	TRBJ2-2	.	TRBD2	TGCAGCGTTGTCACTAGCGGGAGGGAAAACACCGGGGAGCTGTTTTTT	CSVVTSGRENTGELFF
TRBV3-1/TRBV3-2	TRBJ1-1	many	.	TGTGCCAGCAATAGGGGCCTGAACACTGAAGCTTTCTTT	CASNRGLNTEAFF
TRBV28	TRBJ1-1	.	.	TGTGCCAGCAAACTGTTCAGGGGCAACACTGAAGCTTTCTTT	CASKLFRGNTEAFF
TRBV6-2/TRBV6-3	TRBJ2-1	.	.	TGTGCCAGCAGTTACTGGCTAGCTGGGAATGAGCAGTTCTTC	CASSYWLAGNEQFF
TRBV28	TRBJ2-7	.	.	TGTGCCAGCCATAAATTGACGGACGTCACCTACGAGCAGTACTTC	CASHKLTDVTYEQYF
TRBV4-1	TRBJ2-2	.	TRBD2	TGCGCCAGCAGCCAAGAAACACTAGCGGGAGGCCGGACCGGGGAGCTGTTTTTT	CASSQETLAGGRTGELFF
TRBV5-6	TRBJ2-5	.	TRBD2	TGTGCCAGCAGCTTGGTTGAGGGACTACTCCCCCTGGAGACCCAGTACTTC	CASSLVEGLLPLETQYF
TRBV24-1	TRBJ2-1	.	.	TGTGCCACCAGTGATTCCAGGGCACAGTTCTTC	CATSDSRAQFF
TRBV7-8	TRBJ2-7	.	.	TGTGCCAGCAGCTTAAAGGGACGGGAGCAGTACTTC	CASSLKGREQYF
TRBV28	TRBJ1-4	.	TRBD1	TGTGCCAGCAGTCCTGCCCAGAGACAGGGATGGAAACTGTTTTTT	CASSPAQRQGWKLFF
TRBV3-1/TRBV3-2	TRBJ2-7	.	TRBD2	TGTGCCAGCAGCCAAGGCGGGAGGGCAGACGAGCAGTACTTC	CASSQGGRADEQYF
TRBV5-4	TRBJ2-1	.	TRBD2	TGTGCCAGCAGCTCAGGGGCAAACCCGGGACTAGCGGGGGGCGAGCAGTTCTTC	CASSSGANPGLAGGEQFF
TRBV5-1	TRBJ2-3	few	.	TGCGCCAGCAGCCCCGAGGGGGGCACGGTAAATACGCAGTATTTT	CASSPEGGTVNTQYF
TRBV9	TRBJ2-5	.	.	TGTGCCAGCAGCCCCCGAGGTGGTAAGGCACAAGAGACCCAGTACTTC	CASSPRGGKAQETQYF
TRBV2	TRBJ1-2	.	.	TGTGCCAGCAGTCCGGCGGGGAGATCCTATGGCTACACCTTC	CASSPAGRSYGYTF
TRBV6-5	TRBJ2-7	.	.	TGTGCCAGCAGTTACTCTTTAGGGGCCGAGCAGTACTTC	CASSYSLGAEQYF
TRBV7-2	TRBJ2-5	.	TRBD2	TGTGCCAGCAGCTCGGGACTAGCGGGAGAAGAGACCCAGTACTTC	CASSSGLAGEETQYF
TRBV5-1	TRBJ1-4	.	.	TGCGCCAGCAGCCCACATAGGGCCCTTAATGAAAAACTGTTTTTT	CASSPHRALNEKLFF
TRBV7-9	TRBJ1-1	.	TRBD1	TGTGCCAGCAGCTCCGGACAGGGGGCAGGAAACACTGAAGCTTTCTTT	CASSSGQGAGNTEAFF
TRBV4-2	TRBJ1-2	.	.	TGTGCCAGCAGCCAAGATCCCGGATATGGCTACACCTTC	CASSQDPGYGYTF
TRBV6-5	TRBJ1-2	.	TRBD1	TGTGCCAGCAGTTACTCGACAGGGGCGGGCGGCTACACCTTC	CASSYSTGAGGYTF